One sample yielded the 27 T cell receptor beta chains listed below, sequenced in a study of cytomegalovirus exposure and HLA in healthy donors. The PCR was carried out with 60 Vbeta primers and 13 Jbeta primers. Produced via immunoSEQ multiplex PCR; TCRdb's table is partial and in-frame only. The table has 95,000 to 100,000 clones, 77% seen once; the top ten hold approximately 8%. The specimen was PBMCs. These TCRs come from a female donor in good health and CMV-seronegative.

The J gene is TRBJ1-1, the V gene TRBV6-1; 7 bases fit TRBD1. The V and J ends lost 7 bases and 3 bases, in that order; junction bases with no gene match: 5. Per the germline V gene, CDR1 is MNHNS and CDR2 is SASEGT. This CDR3 has 13 amino acids. In nucleotides, the CDR3 is TGTGCCAGCAACCCAACAGGGGACACTGAAGCTTTCTTT. It specifies CASNPTGDTEAFF.

V and J are TRBV28 and TRBJ2-1; 7 bases are a match to TRBD1. The V gene end was trimmed by 5 bases and the J gene end by 2 bases; junction bases not matched to a gene: 3. CDR1 and CDR2 (germline): MDHEN, SYDVKM. CDR3 size: 14 residues. CDR3 DNA: TGTGCCAGCAGTACAGGGGCCACCTACAATGAGCAGTTCTTC. Translating gives CASSTGATYNEQFF.

The rearrangement joins TRBV9 to TRBJ1-5; TRBD1 might be the D (6 bases). The CDR3 runs 14 residues. V was clipped by 2 bases and J by 11 bases, with 17 bases between them. Germline CDR1 reads SGDLS; CDR2 reads YYNGEE. CDR3 protein: CASSVWDTGSAQHF. CDR3 coding DNA: TGTGCCAGCAGCGTCTGGGACACGGGGTCAGCCCAGCATTTT.

This chain links TRBV7-3 with TRBJ2-5, with 10 bases lining up with TRBD1. Germline V CDR1 and CDR2: SGHTA, FQGTGA. J was trimmed by 0 bases and V by 2 bases; bases with no gene match: 6. The length of the CDR3 is 17 residues. CDR3 residues: CASSLALGTGDQETQYF. The CDR3 DNA reads TGTGCCAGCAGCTTAGCCCTAGGGACAGGGGACCAAGAGACCCAGTACTTC.

The rearrangement links TRBV7-6 to TRBJ2-5, with D possibly matching TRBD1 (6 bases). Trimming shortened V by 1 base and J by 1 base, and 7 bases separated the two germline ends. CDR3 size: 14 residues. Germline V gives CDR1 SGHVS, CDR2 FNYEAQ. CDR3 DNA sequence: TGTGCCAGCAGCTTAGGGACAGCCCAAGAGACCCAGTACTTC. Translated: CASSLGTAQETQYF.

This clone was recorded once. The chain recombines TRBV7-3 with TRBJ1-1; D ambiguous. V gave up 4 bases and J gave up 1 base, with 10 bases separating them. Germline assignment: CDR1 SGHTA and CDR2 FQGTGA. The CDR3 runs 14 residues. The CDR3 is CASSSGLPNTEAFF. DNA of the CDR3: TGTGCCAGCAGCTCCGGACTTCCGAACACTGAAGCTTTCTTT.

The CDR3 sequence: CSVIQGALMTEAFF. Here the CDR3 DNA reads TGCAGCGTTATCCAGGGGGCGCTGATGACTGAAGCTTTCTTT. The V gene is TRBV29-1, the J gene TRBJ1-1; 8 bases are a match to TRBD1. V gave up 5 bases and J gave up 5 bases; unmatched junction bases: 10. The CDR3 spans 14 residues. Per the germline V gene, CDR1 is SQVTM and CDR2 is ANQGSEA.

Regarding this clone: Different DNA sequences within this sample yield the same CDR3. The rearrangement links TRBV5-1 to TRBJ2-7; 8 nucleotides match TRBD1. The germline CDR1 and CDR2 sequences are SGHRS and YFSETQ. There are 14 residues in the CDR3. V trimming: 4 bases; J trimming: 4 bases; junction bases outside the gene matches: 7. The CDR3 region is CASSEGQAPYEQYF. The CDR3 region has the DNA TGCGCCAGCAGCGAGGGACAGGCCCCATACGAGCAGTACTTC.

The chain's CDR3 is CASSLGSGPTYEQYF. The CDR3 bases are TGTGCCAGCAGCTTAGGGAGCGGACCGACCTACGAGCAGTACTTC. The rearrangement joins TRBV5-6 to TRBJ2-7, with D tentatively TRBD2 (5 bases). V lost 2 bases to trimming and J lost 2 bases, with 14 bases between them. Looked up from germline, CDR1 is SGHDT and CDR2 is YYEEEE. There are 15 residues in the CDR3.

This sequence joins TRBV9 and TRBJ2-7; 8 bases are a match to TRBD1. Germline CDR1 SGDLS, CDR2 YYNGEE. V lost 4 bases to trimming and J lost 4 bases; unmatched junction nucleotides: 10. The CDR3 consists of 15 residues. The CDR3 spells CASSPSNRGDYEQYF. CDR3 nucleotide sequence: TGTGCCAGCAGCCCCTCTAACAGGGGGGATTACGAGCAGTACTTC.

The chain is built from TRBV2 and TRBJ2-3, with D possibly matching TRBD2 (5 bases). The V and J ends lost 6 bases and 0 bases respectively, with 7 bases between them. Looked up from germline, CDR1 is SNHLY and CDR2 is FYNNEI. CDR3 size: 13 residues. The CDR3 nucleotides read TGTGCCAGCAGCCGGGGTAGCACAGATACGCAGTATTTT. The encoded protein is CASSRGSTDTQYF.

This clone was picked up a small number of times. V is TRBV21-1 and J is TRBJ2-7; the table's D call of TRBD1 was not tested on the DNA. TRBV21-1 is a recognized pseudogene. This CDR3 spans 13 amino acids. The CDR3 nucleotides read TGTGCCAGAGGGACAGGCCCGGGGAGGGAGCAGTACTTC. Amino acids: CARGTGPGREQYF.

The chain carries TRBV28 and TRBJ1-3; TRBD1 matches at 7 bases. This CDR3 has 16 residues. The junction had 10 bases not matched to a gene; V was cut back by 5 bases and J by 3 bases. Germline V CDR1 and CDR2: MDHEN, SYDVKM. The CDR3 spells CASSPNRGLYGNTIYF. CDR3 DNA: TGTGCCAGCAGTCCGAACAGGGGCTTGTATGGAAACACCATATATTTT.

The chain has TRBV19 and TRBJ2-1, with D possibly being TRBD2 (7 bases). Germline V gives CDR1 LNHDA, CDR2 SQIVND (reference sequence). Trimming left V 5 bases short and J 10 bases short, with 9 bases between. This CDR3 contains 11 residues. The CDR3 DNA is TGTGCCAGTAGTGGGGGGGCAGAGCAGTTCTTC. Its translation: CASSGGAEQFF.

J is TRBJ1-2 and V is TRBV7-9; TRBD1 might be the D (5 bases). The CDR3 totals 16 residues. Per germline, CDR1 SEHNR and CDR2 FQNEAQ (reference sequence). Trimming removed 5 bases from V and 4 bases from J, with 20 bases in between. The CDR3 nucleotides read TGTGCCAGCAGCCCAGGAGGGGCCCAGGCAGTCTATGGCTACACCTTC. Translating gives CASSPGGAQAVYGYTF.

The chain uses TRBV7-2 and TRBJ2-1; 7 bases are shared with TRBD2. Germline V CDR1 and CDR2: SGHTA, FQGNSA. The CDR3 extends over 13 amino acids. The junction had 10 bases not matched to a gene; V was cut back by 5 bases and J by 12 bases. For the CDR3, the DNA is TGTGCCAGCAGCCCAGAACCTAGCGGAGGGCAGTTCTTC. Translated: CASSPEPSGGQFF.

This clone was counted a few times. The chain carries TRBV4-2 and TRBJ2-5, with D possibly matching TRBD2 (7 bases). Trimming removed 7 bases from V and 2 bases from J, with 17 bases in between. Germline assignment: CDR1 LGHNA and CDR2 YNFKEQ. The CDR3 totals 15 residues. The CDR3 DNA is TGTGCCAGCACTCCTGAGAGGGGGGGACAAGAGACCCAGTACTTC. This gives the protein CASTPERGGQETQYF.

This clone was seen only a few times. V gene TRBV10-1 combines with J gene TRBJ2-1; D gene ambiguous. The CDR3 has 12 amino acids. Trimming removed 3 bases from V and 10 bases from J, with 10 bases in between. Per germline, CDR1 WNHNN and CDR2 SYGVQD (reference sequence). Here the CDR3 DNA reads TGCGCCAGCAGTGAAAATCTAGGCGAGCAGTTCTTC. It is translated as CASSENLGEQFF.

The V and J genes are TRBV6-5 and TRBJ2-7, with TRBD1 matching over 8 bases. The germline gives CDR1 MNHEY, CDR2 SVGAGI. Unmatched junction bases numbered 6, after V lost 5 bases and J lost 9 bases. The CDR3 loop spans 12 amino acids. CDR3 residues: CASSPDRARQYF. In DNA form, the CDR3 reads TGTGCCAGCAGTCCGGACAGGGCGAGGCAGTACTTC.

This sequence joins TRBV7-3 and TRBJ2-3, with TRBD2 matching over 11 bases. The ends lost 5 bases at V and 8 bases at J; junction bases unmatched: 21. The CDR3 spans 19 residues. CDR1 and CDR2 (germline): SGHTA, FQGTGA. CDR3 amino acids: CASSIWGALDSGRVGTQYF. The DNA of the CDR3 is TGTGCCAGCAGCATATGGGGGGCACTGGATAGCGGGAGGGTTGGTACGCAGTATTTT.

The chain is built from TRBV2 and TRBJ2-4; 10 nucleotides match TRBD1. The CDR3 is 14 residues long. The ends lost 6 bases at V and 8 bases at J; junction bases unmatched: 7. Germline V gene data show CDR1 as SNHLY and CDR2 as FYNNEI. Here the CDR3 DNA reads TGTGCCAGCAGGAACAGACAGGGGGCGGACATTCAGTACTTC. Residues: CASRNRQGADIQYF.

The gene calls are TRBV2 and TRBJ2-1, with 9 bases aligning to TRBD2. V shed 4 bases and J 0 bases; nucleotides not matched to a gene: 4. CDR3 length equals 16 residues. Germline values: CDR1 SNHLY, CDR2 FYNNEI. CDR3 residues: CASSAARGGSYNEQFF. The CDR3 DNA is TGTGCCAGCAGTGCAGCGCGGGGGGGCTCCTACAATGAGCAGTTCTTC.

V gene TRBV19 combines with J gene TRBJ2-1; D uncertain. The CDR3 has 13 amino acids. V was cut by 2 bases and J by 4 bases, with 6 bases left in between. Looked up from germline, CDR1 is LNHDA and CDR2 is SQIVND (reference sequence). CDR3 DNA sequence: TGTGCCAGTAGTATATGGAGTTACAATGAGCAGTTCTTC. The encoded protein is CASSIWSYNEQFF.

The V and J genes are TRBV5-6 and TRBJ2-3, with 11 bases identical to TRBD2. This CDR3 is 17 amino acids long. V dropped 4 bases and J dropped 1; count of bases not matched to a gene: 8. The germline gives CDR1 SGHDT, CDR2 YYEEEE. The CDR3 sequence: CASSVRLTSGGTDTQYF. The DNA for the CDR3 is TGTGCCAGCAGCGTGCGACTGACTAGCGGGGGCACAGATACGCAGTATTTT.

This clone turned up a few times. J is TRBJ1-1 and V is TRBV11-1; D not certain. V was clipped by 4 bases and J by 2 bases, with 8 bases between them. The CDR3 is 13 amino acids. CDR1 is SGHAT, CDR2 FQDESV, per germline (reference sequence). CDR3 region: CASSSQLNTEAFF. The CDR3 nucleotides are TGTGCCAGCAGCTCACAGTTAAACACTGAAGCTTTCTTT.

The chain links TRBV4-1 to TRBJ1-6, with 8 bases lining up with TRBD1. V lost 0 bases to trimming and J lost 2 bases; unmatched junction nucleotides: 6. CDR1 is MGHRA, CDR2 YSYEKL, per germline. This CDR3 has 18 residues. CDR3 amino acids: CASSQEGTGPAYNSPLHF. The CDR3 region has the DNA TGCGCCAGCAGCCAAGAGGGGACAGGACCAGCCTATAATTCACCCCTCCACTTT.

The chain uses TRBV2 and TRBJ2-4; a possible D gene is TRBD1 (5 bases). The CDR3 covers 14 residues. Germline assignment: CDR1 SNHLY and CDR2 FYNNEI. Trimming cost V 2 bases and J 6 bases, with 11 bases left between them. The CDR3 is CASSESSQGNIQYF. DNA of the CDR3: TGTGCCAGCAGTGAAAGTAGCCAGGGAAACATTCAGTACTTC.